This TCR beta chain appears in the sequencing data of a study of blood T cell repertoires in COVID-19. In the study overall: T cells, B-cell-depleted T cells, or PBMCs supplied cDNA or gDNA.

V lost 11 bases and J 5 bases, leaving 21 bases between the germline ends. Germline-derived CDR1 and CDR2 are MDHEN and SYDVKM. This CDR3 has 14 amino acids. Per the original data handling: Reference gene primers were amplified, and this amplification served to estimate nucleated cell counts. Data came from immunoSEQ multiplex PCR; TCRdb stores just in-frame clones and leaves some out. The D gene and trimming were derived from the DNA, and the V and J assignments and clone size from that table. Here the sample spans under 50,000 clones, roughly 87% being singletons. Sample: peripheral blood. The gene calls are TRBV28 and TRBJ1-1; D is possibly TRBD1 (6 bases). The origin of this receptor is a man in his sixties or seventies with active COVID-19. The CDR3 spells CAHSLLTGRTEAFF. The CDR3 bases are TGTGCCCACAGTTTACTTACAGGGAGAACTGAAGCTTTCTTT.